Presented here are 15 T cell receptor beta chains from one specimen sequenced in a study of T-cell memory formation after mild COVID-19. TCRdb processed the 5' RACE reads anew with MiXCR; each CDR3 protein has one entry. The sample records fewer than 600,000 distinct CDR3 sequences, 20% to 25% being singletons. Material for sequencing was PBMCs or a T cell subset sorted from them (not recorded which). Receptors were obtained from an adult woman who had mild COVID-19 (a few samples of this study predate the infection). Cell type and time point are not known.

This clonotype appeared a few times. This chain uses TRBV9 with TRBJ1-5; D not certain. The CDR3 sequence is 15 residues long. Germline-derived CDR1 and CDR2 are SGDLS and YYNGEE. V was shortened by 3 bases and J by 0 bases, with 10 bases between the two germline ends. The CDR3 DNA reads TGTGCCAGCAGCGCTACAGATAATAGCAATCAGCCCCAGCATTTT. It encodes CASSATDNSNQPQHF.

The J gene is TRBJ2-5, the V gene TRBV27; maybe TRBD2 (6 bases). V was shortened by 4 bases and J by 5 bases, with 17 bases between the two germline ends. Germline V lookup: CDR1 MNHEY, CDR2 SMNVEV (reference sequence). This CDR3 region has 15 residues. CDR3 loop: CASSSGDFNGETQYF. Here the CDR3 DNA reads TGTGCCAGCAGTTCGGGGGACTTCAACGGGGAGACCCAGTACTTC.

A few counts support this clonotype. This sequence joins TRBV12-3 or TRBV12-4 and TRBJ2-1, with D uncertain. Trimming cost V 3 bases and J 1 base, with 10 bases left between them. CDR3 length equals 15 residues. The CDR3, as DNA: TGTGCCAGCAGTTTCTCGGCAGGATCCTACAATGAGCAGTTCTTC. Translating gives CASSFSAGSYNEQFF.

This clonotype was seen repeatedly, ten times or more. The genes are TRBV29-1 and TRBJ1-1; tentative D call: TRBD1 (5 bases). The CDR3 length is 13 residues. Germline values: CDR1 SQVTM, CDR2 ANQGSEA. Trimming removed 5 bases at V and 4 bases at J, with 14 bases between. CDR3 sequence: CSVNSGRGTEAFF. The CDR3 nucleotides are TGCAGCGTTAATTCGGGGAGGGGCACTGAAGCTTTCTTT.

This chain uses TRBV5-6 with TRBJ1-4; D not certain. The CDR3 contains 15 residues. Germline V gene lookup returns CDR1 SGHDT and CDR2 YYEEEE. Trimming took off 2 bases at V and 0 bases at J, with 8 bases between the two ends. The CDR3 sequence: CASSFTRATNEKLFF. DNA for the CDR3: TGTGCCAGCAGCTTCACTAGAGCAACTAATGAAAAACTGTTTTTT.

This clonotype appeared a few times. The chain recombines TRBV18 with TRBJ2-6; no clear D. V shed 3 bases and J shed 0 bases, with 9 bases lying between them. Germline loops: CDR1 KGHSH, CDR2 LQKENI. CDR3 length equals 16 residues. CDR3 in DNA: TGTGCCAGCTCACCTCTACGGGCCTCTGGGGCCAACGTCCTGACTTTC. It codes for CASSPLRASGANVLTF.

The genes are TRBV29-1 and TRBJ2-1; 7 positions match TRBD2. Unmatched junction bases numbered 6, after V lost 7 bases and J lost 3 bases. Germline assignment: CDR1 SQVTM and CDR2 ANQGSEA. The CDR3 runs 13 residues. The CDR3 loop is CSGRLAYYNEQFF. In nucleotides, the CDR3 is TGCAGCGGAAGACTAGCCTACTACAATGAGCAGTTCTTC.

This clonotype was seen only a few times. The rearrangement links TRBV30 to TRBJ2-5; D may be TRBD2 (5 bases). CDR1 is GTSNPN and CDR2 is SVGIG in the germline V gene (reference sequence). The V and J ends lost 1 base and 5 bases respectively, with 11 bases between them. CDR3 size: 13 residues. The chain's CDR3 is CAWSGSAAETQYF. DNA of the CDR3: TGTGCCTGGAGTGGTAGCGCCGCCGAGACCCAGTACTTC. The full variable domain, in which reference TRBV30 and TRBJ2-5 provide the parts outside the CDR3, is SQTIHQWPATLVQPVGSPLSLECTVEGTSNPNLYWYRQAAGRGLQLLFYSVGIGQISSEVPQNLSASRPQDRQFILSSKKLLLSDSGFYLCAWSGSAAETQYFGPGTRLLVL.

In this sample, this clonotype turned up many times. The chain couples TRBV5-5 to TRBJ2-2; maybe TRBD1 (6 bases). Germline V gives CDR1 SGHKS, CDR2 YYEKEE (reference sequence). V lost 4 bases and J lost 4, with 14 bases in between. The CDR3 is 15 residues long. The CDR3 reads CASSPIQGPTGELFF. CDR3 bases: TGTGCCAGCAGCCCCATACAGGGTCCCACCGGGGAGCTGTTTTTT. Full variable domain (missing parts from reference TRBV5-5 and TRBJ2-2): DAGVTQSPTHLIKTRGQQVTLRCSPISGHKSVSWYQQVLGQGPQFIFQYYEKEERGRGNFPDRFSARQFPNYSSELNVNALLLGDSALYLCASSPIQGPTGELFFGEGSRLTVL.

The table lists this clonotype with many counts. This chain joins TRBV7-2 and TRBJ2-2; D call uncertain. This CDR3 is 15 amino acids long. Germline V gives CDR1 SGHTA, CDR2 FQGNSA. The V end was cut by 5 bases, the J end by 7 bases, with 17 bases between. CDR3 loop: CASSPRALAYGELFF. CDR3 nucleotides: TGTGCCAGCAGCCCCCGGGCGTTGGCTTACGGGGAGCTGTTTTTT.

The chain is built from TRBV5-4 and TRBJ1-4, with TRBD1 matching 7 bases. Trimming cost V 2 bases and J 8 bases; bases outside gene matches: 9. The CDR3 covers 15 residues. From germline, CDR1 is SGHNT and CDR2 YYREEE (reference sequence). CDR3 bases: TGTGCCAGCAGCTTATCCCTTCAGGGGGGCGAAAAACTGTTTTTT. Protein product: CASSLSLQGGEKLFF.

This clonotype was found a few times. This sequence joins TRBV7-9 and TRBJ2-7; D tentatively fits TRBD1 or TRBD2 (5 bases each). Germline V gives CDR1 SEHNR, CDR2 FQNEAQ (reference sequence). V dropped 5 bases and J dropped 4 bases, with 12 bases sitting between them. This CDR3 region has 13 residues. CDR3 bases: TGTGCCAGCAGCACGGGACGGCCATACGAGCAGTACTTC. Translated, it gives CASSTGRPYEQYF.

This clonotype has more than one count but fewer than ten. The chain links TRBV6-6 to TRBJ2-7; weak D call: TRBD2 (5 bases). Trimming shortened V by 0 bases and J by 5 bases, and 11 bases separated the two germline ends. CDR3 length equals 14 residues. Germline loops: CDR1 MNHNY, CDR2 SVGAGI (reference sequence). DNA of the CDR3: TGTGCCAGCAGTTACTCGCTGGGAGTAAACGAGCAGTACTTC. It encodes CASSYSLGVNEQYF.

The chain combines TRBV5-1 with TRBJ2-7, with 7 nucleotides matching TRBD2. CDR3 length equals 14 residues. Germline V gene lookup returns CDR1 SGHRS and CDR2 YFSETQ. V shed 4 bases and J 6 bases; nucleotides not matched to a gene: 10. CDR3 sequence reads: CASSPGTTWSEQYF. CDR3 nucleotides: TGCGCCAGCAGCCCGGGGACTACCTGGAGCGAGCAGTACTTC.

This clonotype has just a few counts. The J gene is TRBJ2-7, the V gene TRBV11-3; 9 bases line up with TRBD1. In germline, CDR1 is SGHNT, CDR2 YENEEA. V trimming: 8 bases; J trimming: 3 bases; junction bases outside the gene matches: 5. This CDR3 spans 13 amino acids. In nucleotides, the CDR3 is TGTGCCAGCCGGGACAGGGAATTCTACGAGCAGTACTTC. This sequence encodes CASRDREFYEQYF. Full variable domain (missing parts from reference TRBV11-3 and TRBJ2-7): EAGVVQSPRYKIIEKKQPVAFWCNPISGHNTLYWYLQNLGQGPELLIRYENEEAVDDSQLPKDRFSAERLKGVDSTLKIQPAELGDSAVYLCASRDREFYEQYFGPGTRLTVT.